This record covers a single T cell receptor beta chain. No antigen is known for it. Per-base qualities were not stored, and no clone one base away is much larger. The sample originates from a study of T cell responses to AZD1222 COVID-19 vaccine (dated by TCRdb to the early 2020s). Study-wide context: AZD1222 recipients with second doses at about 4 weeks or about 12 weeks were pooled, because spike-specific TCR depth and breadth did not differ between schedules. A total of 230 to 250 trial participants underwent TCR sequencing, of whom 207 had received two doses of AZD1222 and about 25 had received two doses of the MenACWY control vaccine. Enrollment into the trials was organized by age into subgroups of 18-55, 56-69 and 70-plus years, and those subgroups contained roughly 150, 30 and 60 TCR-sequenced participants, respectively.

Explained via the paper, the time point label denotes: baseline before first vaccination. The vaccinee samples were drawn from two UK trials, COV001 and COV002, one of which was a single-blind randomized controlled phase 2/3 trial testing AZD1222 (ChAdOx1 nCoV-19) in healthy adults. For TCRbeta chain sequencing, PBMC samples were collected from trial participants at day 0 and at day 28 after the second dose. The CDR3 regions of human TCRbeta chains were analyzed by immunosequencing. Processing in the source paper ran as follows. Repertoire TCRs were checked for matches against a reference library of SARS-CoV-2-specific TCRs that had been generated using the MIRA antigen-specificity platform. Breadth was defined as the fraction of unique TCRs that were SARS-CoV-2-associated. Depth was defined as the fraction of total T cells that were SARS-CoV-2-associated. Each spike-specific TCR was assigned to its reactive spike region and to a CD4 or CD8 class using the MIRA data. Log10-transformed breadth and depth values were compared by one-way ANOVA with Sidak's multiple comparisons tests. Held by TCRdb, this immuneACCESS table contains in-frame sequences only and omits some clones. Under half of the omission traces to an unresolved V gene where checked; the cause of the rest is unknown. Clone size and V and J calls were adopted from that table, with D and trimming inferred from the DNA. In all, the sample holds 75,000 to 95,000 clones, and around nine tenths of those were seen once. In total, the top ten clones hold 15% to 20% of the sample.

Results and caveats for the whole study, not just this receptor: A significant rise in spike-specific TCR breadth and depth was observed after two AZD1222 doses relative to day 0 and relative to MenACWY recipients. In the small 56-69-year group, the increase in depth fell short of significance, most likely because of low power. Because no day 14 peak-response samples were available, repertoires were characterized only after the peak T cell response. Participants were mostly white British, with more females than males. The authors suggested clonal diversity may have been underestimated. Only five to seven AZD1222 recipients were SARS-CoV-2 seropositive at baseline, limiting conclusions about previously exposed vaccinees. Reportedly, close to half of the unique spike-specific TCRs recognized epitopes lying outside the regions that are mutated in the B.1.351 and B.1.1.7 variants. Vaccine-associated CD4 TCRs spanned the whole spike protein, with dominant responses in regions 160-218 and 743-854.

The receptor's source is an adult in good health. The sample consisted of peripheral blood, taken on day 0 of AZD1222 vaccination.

The CDR3 in this case is CASSPTGRTYEQYF. The DNA sequence is given as TGTGCCAGCTCACCTACGGGACGAACCTACGAGCAGTACTTC. The chain uses TRBV18 and TRBJ2-7; the D call could be TRBD1 or TRBD2, with each sharing 5 bases. The V end loses 3 bases and the J end loses 2 bases, and a stretch of 11 bases separates them. Based on the germline V gene, the CDR1 and CDR2 sequences are KGHSH and LQKENI. From the cysteine up to the phenylalanine, the CDR3 has a length of 14 residues. Only the CDR3 region is kept as DNA, spanning 42 bases read in frame from base 1.